The sample holds one count of the clone carrying this TCR beta chain. Its cognate antigen is unknown. This record comes from a study of T cells in tuberculosis. The study's findings and limits: Selection depended on which cryopreserved specimens were available.

The CDR3 sequence is 15 residues long. Trimming cost V 0 bases and J 1 base; bases outside gene matches: 2. Germline V lookup: CDR1 MNHNS, CDR2 SASEGT. Each donor contributed about 110,000 T cells on average, unsorted. Profiling relied on immunoSEQ multiplex PCR, and the TCRdb table lists in-frame clones only, not all of them. The sample carries roughly 41,000 clones, about 94% recorded once. What was sequenced was PBMCs. The clonotype was recovered from a donor aged 10-29 years with latent tuberculosis or without tuberculosis infection. Some clones in this sample may be carry-over from other donors' samples. This chain uses TRBV6-1 with TRBJ2-7; TRBD1 aligns across 8 bases. This chain's CDR3 is CASSEAGTGSYEQYV. CDR3 DNA: TGTGCCAGCAGTGAAGCTGGGACAGGATCCTACGAGCAGTACGTC.